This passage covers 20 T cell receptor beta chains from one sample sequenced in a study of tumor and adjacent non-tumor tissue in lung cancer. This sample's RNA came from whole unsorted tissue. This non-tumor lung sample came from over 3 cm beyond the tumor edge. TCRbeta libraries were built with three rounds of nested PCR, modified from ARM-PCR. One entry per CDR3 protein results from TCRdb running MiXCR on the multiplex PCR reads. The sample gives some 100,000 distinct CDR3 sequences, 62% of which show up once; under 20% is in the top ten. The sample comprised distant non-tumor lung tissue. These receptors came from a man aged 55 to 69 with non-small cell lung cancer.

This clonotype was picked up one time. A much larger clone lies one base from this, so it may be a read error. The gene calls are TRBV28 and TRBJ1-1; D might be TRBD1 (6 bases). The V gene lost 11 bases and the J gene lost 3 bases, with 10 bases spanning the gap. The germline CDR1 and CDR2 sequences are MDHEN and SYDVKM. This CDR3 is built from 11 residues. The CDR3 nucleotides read TGTGCCGGCGGGGGGCACACTGAAGCTTTCTTT. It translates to CAGGGHTEAFF.

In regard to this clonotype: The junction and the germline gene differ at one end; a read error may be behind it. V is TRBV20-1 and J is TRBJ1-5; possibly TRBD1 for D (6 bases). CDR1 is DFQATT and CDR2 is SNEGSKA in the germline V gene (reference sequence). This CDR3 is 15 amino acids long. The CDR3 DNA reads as TGCAGTGCGCGGGACACCCAATGGGGCAATCAGCCCCAGCACTTT. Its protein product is CSARDTQWGNQPQHF.

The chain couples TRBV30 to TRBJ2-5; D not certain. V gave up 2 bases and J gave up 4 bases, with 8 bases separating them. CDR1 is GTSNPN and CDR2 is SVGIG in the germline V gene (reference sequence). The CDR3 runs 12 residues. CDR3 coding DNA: TGTGCCTGGAGTTCAAGGCGAGAGACCCAGTACTTC. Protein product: CAWSSRRETQYF.

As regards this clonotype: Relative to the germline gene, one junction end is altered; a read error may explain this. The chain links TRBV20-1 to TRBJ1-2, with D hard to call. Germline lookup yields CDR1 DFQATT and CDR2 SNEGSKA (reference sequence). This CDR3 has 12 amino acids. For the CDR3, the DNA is TGCACTGTGCCGGTGGGGTACTATGGCTACTCCTTC. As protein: CTVPVGYYGYSF.

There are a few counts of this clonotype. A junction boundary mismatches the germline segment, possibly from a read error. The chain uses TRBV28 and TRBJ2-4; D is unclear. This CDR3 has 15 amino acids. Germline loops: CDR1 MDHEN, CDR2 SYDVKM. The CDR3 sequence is CVSSSGPEAKNIQYF. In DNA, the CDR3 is TGTGTCAGCAGTTCCGGACCTGAGGCCAAAAACATTCAGTACTTC.

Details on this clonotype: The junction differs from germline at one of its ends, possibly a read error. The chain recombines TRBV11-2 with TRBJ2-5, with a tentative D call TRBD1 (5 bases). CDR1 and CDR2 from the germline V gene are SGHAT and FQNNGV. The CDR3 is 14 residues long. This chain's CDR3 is CVISPAGSGEAQYF. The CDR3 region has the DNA TGTGTCATCAGTCCGGCAGGGTCTGGAGAGGCCCAGTACTTC.

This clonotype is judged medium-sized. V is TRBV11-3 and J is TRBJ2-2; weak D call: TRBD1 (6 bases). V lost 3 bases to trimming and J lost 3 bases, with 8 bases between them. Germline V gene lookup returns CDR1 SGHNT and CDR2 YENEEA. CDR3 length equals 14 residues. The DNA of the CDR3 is TGTGCCAGCAGCTTGGACAGTTACACCGGGGAGCTGTTTTTT. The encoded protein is CASSLDSYTGELFF.

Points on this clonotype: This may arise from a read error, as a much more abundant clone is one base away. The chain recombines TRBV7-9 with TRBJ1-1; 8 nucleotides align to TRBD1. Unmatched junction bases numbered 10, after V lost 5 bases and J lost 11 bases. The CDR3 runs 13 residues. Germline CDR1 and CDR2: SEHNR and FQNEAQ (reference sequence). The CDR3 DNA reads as TGTGCCAGCAGCCTACAGGGGGACAGCCCGGCTTTCTTT. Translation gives CASSLQGDSPAFF.

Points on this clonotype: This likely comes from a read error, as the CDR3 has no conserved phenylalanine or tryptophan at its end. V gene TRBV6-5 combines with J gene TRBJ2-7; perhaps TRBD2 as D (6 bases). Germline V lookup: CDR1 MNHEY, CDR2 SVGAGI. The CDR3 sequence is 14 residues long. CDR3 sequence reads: CVSRGLTSTYEQYL. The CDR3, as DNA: TGTGTCAGCAGAGGATTGACTAGTACCTACGAGCAGTACTTA.

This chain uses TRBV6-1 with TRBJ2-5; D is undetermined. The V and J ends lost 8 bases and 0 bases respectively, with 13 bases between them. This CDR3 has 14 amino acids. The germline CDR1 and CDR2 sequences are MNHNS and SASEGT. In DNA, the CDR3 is TGTGCCAGCCATGCGATAAGAGACCAAGAGACCCAGTACTTC. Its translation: CASHAIRDQETQYF.

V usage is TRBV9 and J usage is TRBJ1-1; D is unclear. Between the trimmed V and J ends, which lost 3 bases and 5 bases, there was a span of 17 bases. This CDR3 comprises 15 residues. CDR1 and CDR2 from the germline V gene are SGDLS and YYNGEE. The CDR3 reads CASSEEGVSLTEAFF. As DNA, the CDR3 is TGTGCCAGCAGCGAGGAGGGCGTCTCTTTAACTGAAGCTTTCTTT.

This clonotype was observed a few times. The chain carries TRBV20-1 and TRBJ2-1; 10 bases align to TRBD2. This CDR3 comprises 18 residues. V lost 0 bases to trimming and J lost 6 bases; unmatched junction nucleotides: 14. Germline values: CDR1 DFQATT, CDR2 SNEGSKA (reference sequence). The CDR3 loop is CSARDPGAEREGFNEQFF. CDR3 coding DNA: TGCAGTGCTAGAGATCCGGGAGCGGAGCGGGAGGGGTTCAATGAGCAGTTCTTC.

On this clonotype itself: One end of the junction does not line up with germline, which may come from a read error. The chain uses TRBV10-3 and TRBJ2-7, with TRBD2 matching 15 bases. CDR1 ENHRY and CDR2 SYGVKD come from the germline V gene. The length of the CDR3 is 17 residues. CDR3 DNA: TGTACCATCAGTGAGGAGGGACTAGCGGGGGGCCCCTACGAGCAGTACTTT. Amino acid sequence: CTISEEGLAGGPYEQYF.

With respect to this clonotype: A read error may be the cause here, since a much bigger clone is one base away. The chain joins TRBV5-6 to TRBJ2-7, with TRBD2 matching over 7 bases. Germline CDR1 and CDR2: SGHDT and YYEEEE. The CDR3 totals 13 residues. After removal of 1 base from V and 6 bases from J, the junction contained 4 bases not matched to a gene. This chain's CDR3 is CASSLPGRAEQYF. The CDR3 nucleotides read TGTGCCAGCAGCTTGCCAGGGAGGGCCGAGCAGTACTTC.

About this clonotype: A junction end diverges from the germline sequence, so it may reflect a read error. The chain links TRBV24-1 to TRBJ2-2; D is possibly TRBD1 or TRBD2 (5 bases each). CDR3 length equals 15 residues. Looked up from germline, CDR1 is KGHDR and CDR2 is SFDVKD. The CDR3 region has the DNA TGTGCCACCAGTAGTGCGAAGGGGCACACCGGGGAGCTCTTTTTT. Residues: CATSSAKGHTGELFF.

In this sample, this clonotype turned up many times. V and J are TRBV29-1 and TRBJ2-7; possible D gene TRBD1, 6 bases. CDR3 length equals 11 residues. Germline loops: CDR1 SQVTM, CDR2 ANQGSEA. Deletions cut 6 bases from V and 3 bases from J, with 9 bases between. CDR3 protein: CSVGAYYEQYF. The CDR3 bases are TGCAGCGTGGGGGCCTACTACGAGCAGTACTTC.

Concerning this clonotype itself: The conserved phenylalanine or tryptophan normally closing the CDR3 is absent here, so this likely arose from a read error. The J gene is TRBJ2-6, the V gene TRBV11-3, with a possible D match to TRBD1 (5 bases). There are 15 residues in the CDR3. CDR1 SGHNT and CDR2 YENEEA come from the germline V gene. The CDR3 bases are TGTGCCAGCAGCCAACAGGATTCTGGCGCCAACGTCCTGACTCTC. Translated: CASSQQDSGANVLTL.

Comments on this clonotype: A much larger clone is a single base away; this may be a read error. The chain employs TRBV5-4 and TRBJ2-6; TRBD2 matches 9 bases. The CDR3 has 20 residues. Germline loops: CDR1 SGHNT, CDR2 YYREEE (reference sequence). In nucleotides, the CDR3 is TGTGCCAGCAGCTTGACCTTTATGAGCGGGGGGAGCTCTGGGGCCATCGTCCTGACTTTC. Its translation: CASSLTFMSGGSSGAIVLTF. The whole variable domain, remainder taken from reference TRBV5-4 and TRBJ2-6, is ETGVTQSPTHLIKTRGQQVTLRCSSQSGHNTVSWYQQALGQGPQFIFQYYREEENGRGNFPPRFSGLQFPNYSSELNVNALELDDSALYLCASSLTFMSGGSSGAIVLTFGAGSRLTVL.

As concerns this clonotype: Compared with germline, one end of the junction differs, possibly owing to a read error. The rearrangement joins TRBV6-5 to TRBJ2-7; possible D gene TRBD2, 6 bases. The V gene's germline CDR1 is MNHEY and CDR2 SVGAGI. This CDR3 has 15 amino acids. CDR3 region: CASSQTSSSSYEQHF. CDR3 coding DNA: TGTGCTAGCAGTCAAACTAGCTCCAGCTCCTACGAGCAGCACTTC.

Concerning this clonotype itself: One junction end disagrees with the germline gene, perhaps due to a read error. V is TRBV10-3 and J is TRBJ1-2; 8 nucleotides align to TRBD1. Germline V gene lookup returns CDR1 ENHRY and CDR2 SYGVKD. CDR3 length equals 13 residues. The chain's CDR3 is CVISDRGYGGYTF. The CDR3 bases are TGCGTCATCAGTGACAGGGGTTACGGTGGCTACACCTTC.